A single T cell receptor beta chain is shown here with its context. The target of this receptor is not known. No qualities accompany the bases; no much larger clone lies one base away. The CDR3 regions of human TCRbeta chains were analyzed by immunosequencing. The source study handled its data this way. Repertoire TCRs were matched against a reference library of SARS-CoV-2-specific TCRs generated with the MIRA antigen-specificity platform. Breadth was defined as the fraction of unique TCRs that were SARS-CoV-2-associated, and depth was defined as the fraction of total T cells that were SARS-CoV-2-associated. Using the MIRA data, every spike-specific TCR was mapped to the spike region that the TCR reacted to and assigned to either a CD4 or a CD8 class. Log10-transformed breadth and depth values were compared by one-way ANOVA with Sidak's multiple comparisons tests. TCRdb re-hosts the immuneACCESS table, in-frame sequences only. Its copies lack some clones; in the studies checked, an unresolved V gene accounts for under half of them, and the cause for the rest is not known. V, J and clone size derive from that table, while D and trimming were established from the DNA sequence. The sample table contains about 100,000 clones; only one count was recorded for 86% of them. The ten biggest clones cover 1.4% of the sample.

The CDR3 starts with the cysteine, ends with the phenylalanine, and has 16 residues. Kept here is only the CDR3 DNA, which spans 48 bases and is read in frame from base 1. V is shortened by 4 bases, J by 1 base, and the region joining them spans 14 bases. CDR1 and CDR2 (MNHEY, SVGAGI) derive from the germline V gene. The source of the sample is a study of T cell responses to AZD1222 COVID-19 vaccine (dated by TCRdb to the early 2020s). As for the study more broadly: AZD1222 recipients given second doses at about 4 weeks or at about 12 weeks were pooled, since spike-specific TCR depth and breadth were not found to differ between the two schedules. TCR sequencing covered roughly 230 trial participants: some 210 given two doses of AZD1222 and around 26 given two doses of MenACWY control vaccine. Trial participants were enrolled by age into 18-55, 56-69 and 70-plus year subgroups, with roughly 160, 29 and 62 TCR-sequenced participants respectively. Study-wide findings and limitations: Vaccine-associated CD4 TCRs spanned the whole spike protein, with dominant responses in regions 160-218 and 743-854. Conclusions about previously exposed vaccinees were limited because only a handful of AZD1222 recipients were SARS-CoV-2 seropositive at baseline. Nearly half of unique spike-specific TCRs reportedly recognized epitopes outside regions mutated in the B.1.351 and B.1.1.7 variants. A significant rise in spike-specific TCR breadth and depth was observed after two AZD1222 doses relative to day 0 and relative to MenACWY recipients. The 56-69-year group was small, and its depth increase did not reach significance, likely because of low power. Because no day 14 peak-response samples were available, repertoires were characterized only after the peak T cell response. Participants were mostly white British, with more females than males. The authors suggested clonal diversity may have been underestimated.

The meaning of the sample's time point label: baseline before first vaccination. Vaccinee samples came from UK trials COV001 and COV002, including a single-blind randomized controlled phase 2/3 trial of AZD1222 (ChAdOx1 nCoV-19) in healthy adults. For TCRbeta chain sequencing, PBMC samples from trial participants were taken at day 0 and at day 28 after the second dose. The chain is made from TRBV6-5 and TRBJ2-4; the best D guess is TRBD1, with 6 bases matching. The sample was peripheral blood, taken on day 0 of AZD1222 vaccination. This sequence was found in an adult in good health. The nucleotides read TGTGCCAGCAGTTCCCCAGGGGAGATGGCCAAAAACATTCAGTACTTC. The encoded protein is CASSSPGEMAKNIQYF.